These T cell receptor beta chains were read from a single sample in a study of Ad26.COV2.S vaccination and SARS-CoV-2 variants. Measured with immunoSEQ multiplex PCR; TCRdb has only the in-frame clones, and not every one. The data hold more than 120,000 clones, with around 86% observed a single time. The source was peripheral blood, collected after recovery from COVID-19. These receptors all come from a human donor who had recovered from COVID-19. Both conserved end residues are part of each CDR3. The D gene is left open where the match is weak. The size field is filled for only some rows; it gives once, few, many or a size class.

J,D,V,size,DNA,CDR3
TRBJ1-1,.,TRBV10-3,few,TGTGCCATCAGTGAATTCGGGGGAGAGGACACTGAAGCTTTCTTT,CAISEFGGEDTEAFF
TRBJ1-5,.,TRBV2,.,TGTGCCAGCAGTGCATATGGAGGCCGCCAGCCCCAGCATTTT,CASSAYGGRQPQHF
TRBJ2-7,.,TRBV25-1,.,TGTGCCAGCAGTGAATATTTCAGGGGTGATCACTACGAGCAGTACTTC,CASSEYFRGDHYEQYF
TRBJ1-6,TRBD1,TRBV2,.,TGTGCCAGCAGGGGAGGGACAGGGACACCCTATAATTCACCCCTCCACTTT,CASRGGTGTPYNSPLHF
TRBJ1-1,TRBD1,TRBV5-1,.,TGCGCCAGCAGCCCGGGGGACAGGAACACTGAAGCTTTCTTT,CASSPGDRNTEAFF
TRBJ2-5,TRBD2,TRBV5-5,.,TGTGCCAGCAGCTTGGAGTGGCCGACTAGCGGAGAGACCCAGTACTTC,CASSLEWPTSGETQYF
TRBJ2-3,TRBD2,TRBV19,.,TGTGCCAGTAGTATAGGGACTAGCGGGGTTTCAGATACGCAGTATTTT,CASSIGTSGVSDTQYF
TRBJ1-1,TRBD1,TRBV28,.,TGTGCCAGCACCCTGGGCGGACAGGGGGGAGCTGAAGCTTTCTTT,CASTLGGQGGAEAFF
TRBJ2-3,.,TRBV19,.,TGTGCCAGTAGTACTGGGACACTCCTCACAGATACGCAGTATTTT,CASSTGTLLTDTQYF
TRBJ2-1,.,TRBV27,.,TGTGCCAGCAGGCCCCCAGCTCTCTCCTACAATGAGCAGTTCTTC,CASRPPALSYNEQFF
TRBJ1-1,TRBD1,TRBV7-8,many,TGTGCCAGCAGCTTAGTCACAGGGGGGTATGACACTGAAGCTTTCTTT,CASSLVTGGYDTEAFF
TRBJ2-7,.,TRBV19,.,TGTGCCAGTAGTTCCGGGACAAGCTCGTACGAGCAGTACTTC,CASSSGTSSYEQYF
TRBJ2-7,.,TRBV3-1/TRBV3-2,.,TGTGCCAGCAGCCAAGAAGGGGGTTTTGGGAGGCAGTACTTC,CASSQEGGFGRQYF
TRBJ1-5,.,TRBV27,once,TGTGCCAGCAGTTTAACCCAGCCCCAGCATTTT,CASSLTQPQHF
TRBJ2-7,.,TRBV28,few,TGTGCCAGCAGGTCGGCCCTTCGCTCCTACGAGCAGTACTTC,CASRSALRSYEQYF
TRBJ1-1,TRBD1,TRBV10-2,.,TGCGCCAGCAGGGGACAGGTGAACACTGAAGCTTTCTTT,CASRGQVNTEAFF
TRBJ2-2,.,TRBV7-2,few,TGTGCCAGCAGCAAGGACTTACTCCGGGACACCGGGGAGCTGTTTTTT,CASSKDLLRDTGELFF
TRBJ2-7,TRBD1,TRBV27,.,TGTGCCAGCAGTCCGGACAGGGGGGGCTACGAGCAGTACTTC,CASSPDRGGYEQYF
TRBJ2-4,TRBD2,TRBV5-6,.,TGTGCCAGCTTAAAGCGGGGGGGCGGAAACATTCAGTACTTC,CASLKRGGGNIQYF
TRBJ2-1,.,TRBV7-9,.,TGTGCCAGCAGCTTAGCGCAAGCGAGAGGCCCGCAGTTCTTC,CASSLAQARGPQFF
TRBJ1-5,.,TRBV7-6,once,TGTGCCAGCAGCTTAGAGATGGGATTCAATCAGCCCCAGCATTTT,CASSLEMGFNQPQHF
TRBJ2-5,TRBD2,TRBV27,.,TGTGCCAGCAGTTCCTTAGAGGGAGGGAAAGAGACCCAGTACTTC,CASSSLEGGKETQYF
TRBJ2-3,TRBD2,TRBV28,.,TGTGCCAGCAGGAGACGGAGGCGGGGGGGCACAGATACGCAGTATTTT,CASRRRRRGGTDTQYF
TRBJ1-1,.,TRBV19,.,TGTGCCAGTTCCCCCCCTGGTTGGGGAAACACTGAAGCTTTCTTT,CASSPPGWGNTEAFF
TRBJ1-1,TRBD1,TRBV20-1,.,TGCAGTGCTAGTCTCAGGGGGGGGGCTGAAGCTTTCTTT,CSASLRGGAEAFF
TRBJ2-2,.,TRBV11-3,.,TGTGCCAGCAGCTTAGATAAGGGCGGGGAGCTGTTTTTT,CASSLDKGGELFF
TRBJ2-7,TRBD1,TRBV2,.,TGTGCCAGCAGCCCCCAGGGGGCCACCTACGAGCAGTACTTC,CASSPQGATYEQYF
TRBJ2-2,TRBD1,TRBV9,.,TGTGCCAGCAGCGCGGGACAGACGAACACCGGGGAGCTGTTTTTT,CASSAGQTNTGELFF
TRBJ1-1,.,TRBV24-1,few,TGTGCCACCGGGGACGGGAACACTGAAGCTTTCTTT,CATGDGNTEAFF